Presented here are 19 T cell receptor beta chains from one specimen sequenced in a study of blood T cell repertoires in COVID-19. TCRdb keeps only in-frame clones here, not all; method: immunoSEQ multiplex PCR. Seen here are 380,000 or so clones, over 65% observed once, and the top ten hold 0.85% to 1.2%. The specimen sequenced was peripheral blood. All receptors come from a human donor with acute or convalescent COVID-19. The donor label of this sample is uncertain.

The J gene is TRBJ1-1, the V gene TRBV6-6; 7 bases line up with TRBD1. Germline V CDR1 and CDR2: MNHNY, SVGAGI (reference sequence). The CDR3 length is 14 residues. With 5 bases clipped from V and 6 bases from J, the junction kept 9 bases outside the gene matches. The CDR3 reads CASSPGTDLPEAFF. The CDR3 DNA sequence: TGTGCCAGCAGTCCCGGGACAGACCTACCTGAAGCTTTCTTT.

The V gene is TRBV2, the J gene TRBJ2-1, with 11 bases identical to TRBD2. Germline-derived CDR1 and CDR2 are SNHLY and FYNNEI. CDR3 length: 15 amino acids. Trimming cost V 6 bases and J 9 bases; bases outside gene matches: 10. The CDR3 spells CASRELAGGPSEQFF. The CDR3 bases are TGTGCCAGCAGGGAATTAGCGGGAGGGCCATCTGAGCAGTTCTTC. Full variable domain (outside the CDR3, taken from reference TRBV2 and TRBJ2-1): EPEVTQTPSHQVTQMGQEVILRCVPISNHLYFYWYRQILGQKVEFLVSFYNNEISEKSEIFDDQFSVERPDGSNFTLKIRSTKLEDSAMYFCASRELAGGPSEQFFGPGTRLTVL.

The gene calls are TRBV19 and TRBJ1-1, with TRBD1 matching 7 bases. With V trimmed by 10 bases and J by 5 bases, 4 bases remained unmatched. CDR3 length: 11 amino acids. Germline-derived CDR1 and CDR2 are LNHDA and SQIVND (reference sequence). The CDR3 loop reads CATRDRTEAFF. CDR3 in DNA: TGTGCCACCCGGGACAGAACTGAAGCTTTCTTT.

In DNA, the CDR3 is TGTGCCAGCAGTTTCGCAACAGGGGGTGACCAGCCCCAGCATTTT. This codes for CASSFATGGDQPQHF. V usage is TRBV28 and J usage is TRBJ1-5; 8 bases match TRBD1. Germline V gene data show CDR1 as MDHEN and CDR2 as SYDVKM. With 3 bases clipped from V and 7 bases from J, the junction kept 8 bases outside the gene matches. CDR3 length: 15 amino acids.

This clone has more than one count but fewer than ten. The V gene is TRBV2, the J gene TRBJ1-6; tentative D call: TRBD1 (6 bases). From germline, CDR1 is SNHLY and CDR2 FYNNEI. The CDR3 has 14 residues. Trimming left V 3 bases short and J 7 bases short, with 10 bases between. CDR3 amino acids: CASSEYRDNSPLHF. The CDR3 region has the DNA TGTGCCAGCAGTGAGTACAGGGACAATTCACCCCTCCACTTT. Filled out from reference TRBV2 and TRBJ1-6, the complete variable domain reads EPEVTQTPSHQVTQMGQEVILRCVPISNHLYFYWYRQILGQKVEFLVSFYNNEISEKSEIFDDQFSVERPDGSNFTLKIRSTKLEDSAMYFCASSEYRDNSPLHFGNGTRLTVT.

This clone was counted a single time. The gene calls are TRBV5-4 and TRBJ2-1; D is ambiguous. CDR3 length: 12 amino acids. Germline V gives CDR1 SGHNT, CDR2 YYREEE (reference sequence). V shed 4 bases and J shed 7 bases, with 9 bases lying between them. The CDR3 DNA reads TGTGCCAGCAGCATAATAATGAATGAGCAGTTCTTC. It yields the protein CASSIIMNEQFF.

The genes are TRBV2 and TRBJ1-1; a possible D gene is TRBD1 (5 bases). CDR3 length equals 14 residues. Trimming pared 2 bases from V and 0 bases from J, leaving 7 bases between. The germline CDR1 and CDR2 sequences are SNHLY and FYNNEI. The CDR3 region has the DNA TGTGCCAGCAGTGAATGGGGCATGAACACTGAAGCTTTCTTT. It yields the protein CASSEWGMNTEAFF.

This clone was detected only once. The V gene is TRBV30, the J gene TRBJ1-2; D not resolved. Germline CDR1 GTSNPN, CDR2 SVGIG (reference sequence). V lost 4 bases and J lost 4, with 10 bases in between. The CDR3 has 12 residues. CDR3: CAWTRVTYGYTF. CDR3 bases: TGTGCCTGGACTCGGGTGACCTATGGCTACACCTTC.

This clone was picked up a small number of times. At the DNA level, this CDR3 is encoded by other sequences in the same sample as well. V gene TRBV2 combines with J gene TRBJ1-2, with D possibly TRBD1 on 6 matching bases. Germline V gene lookup returns CDR1 SNHLY and CDR2 FYNNEI. CDR3 length equals 13 residues. Trimming shortened V by 6 bases and J by 3 bases, and 11 bases separated the two germline ends. CDR3 protein: CASSVTGDYGYTF. Here the CDR3 DNA reads TGTGCCAGCAGCGTGACAGGCGACTATGGCTACACCTTC.

The chain uses TRBV24-1 and TRBJ1-3; tentative D call: TRBD1 (6 bases). Germline assignment: CDR1 KGHDR and CDR2 SFDVKD. The CDR3 has 14 amino acids. Trimming shortened V by 2 bases and J by 7 bases, and 11 bases separated the two germline ends. Written as DNA, the CDR3 is TGTGCCACCAGTGATTCCAGGGGCCCCAACACCATATATTTT. This translates into CATSDSRGPNTIYF.

J is TRBJ2-6 and V is TRBV5-1, with a weak D call TRBD2 (6 bases). The V gene lost 3 bases and the J gene lost 4 bases, with 8 bases spanning the gap. This CDR3 region has 14 residues. CDR1 is SGHRS, CDR2 YFSETQ, per germline. The CDR3 spells CASSSAGGANVLTF. CDR3 in DNA: TGCGCCAGCAGCTCTGCGGGAGGGGCCAACGTCCTGACTTTC.

The gene calls are TRBV10-3 and TRBJ1-1; 8 bases match TRBD1. From germline, CDR1 is ENHRY and CDR2 SYGVKD. V shed 6 bases and J 1 base; nucleotides not matched to a gene: 1. The CDR3 consists of 13 residues. CDR3 sequence: CAIRGTGNTEAFF. For the CDR3, the DNA is TGTGCCATCAGGGGGACAGGGAACACTGAAGCTTTCTTT.

This chain links TRBV11-2 with TRBJ2-3, with TRBD2 as a possible D gene (6 bases). Germline V CDR1 and CDR2: SGHAT, FQNNGV. V lost 2 bases, J lost 1 base, and 13 bases lay in between. The length of the CDR3 is 16 residues. The CDR3 DNA follows: TGTGCCAGCAGCTTAAACCCGGCTAGCGGCACAGATACGCAGTATTTT. It is translated as CASSLNPASGTDTQYF.

This clone came up once. The chain carries TRBV6-2 or TRBV6-3 and TRBJ2-7; 9 bases are a match to TRBD2. Germline V gene sequence: CDR1 MNHEY, CDR2 SVGEGT. Trimming removed 5 bases from V and 0 bases from J; junction bases left unmatched: 5. This CDR3 comprises 15 residues. CDR3 sequence: CASSTLSGSSYEQYF. In nucleotides, the CDR3 is TGTGCCAGCAGTACTCTTAGCGGGAGCTCCTACGAGCAGTACTTC.

Written as DNA, the CDR3 is TGTGCCATCAGTGACAGCGGGAGGGGCTACGAGCAGTACTTC. Protein: CAISDSGRGYEQYF. The V call is TRBV10-3, the J call TRBJ2-7, with 10 nucleotides matching TRBD2. The CDR3 covers 14 residues. V was clipped by 3 bases and J by 3 bases; unmatched bases: 2. The germline V gene has CDR1 ENHRY and CDR2 SYGVKD.

The gene calls are TRBV30 and TRBJ1-1; a weak D match, TRBD1 (6 bases). V lost 3 bases and J lost 5, with 13 bases in between. The germline V gene encodes CDR1 GTSNPN and CDR2 SVGIG (reference sequence). CDR3 size: 13 residues. CDR3 amino acids: CAWSLQQGTEAFF. The DNA of the CDR3 is TGTGCCTGGAGCCTTCAACAGGGTACTGAAGCTTTCTTT.

The rearrangement uses TRBV21-1 and TRBJ2-1; TRBD1, the table's D call, was not compared with the DNA. TRBV21-1 is shown as a pseudogene. This CDR3 comprises 16 residues. CDR3 DNA: TGTGCCAGCAGCAAAGGGACAGGGAATAAGGGCAATGAGCAGTTCTTC. Encoded protein: CASSKGTGNKGNEQFF.

The gene calls are TRBV19 and TRBJ2-2; D not resolved. The CDR3 spans 14 residues. V was cut by 5 bases and J by 2 bases, with 9 bases left in between. Germline loops: CDR1 LNHDA, CDR2 SQIVND (reference sequence). The CDR3 region has the DNA TGTGCCAGTAGTCCCCTTTTTAACACCGGGGAGCTGTTTTTT. It specifies CASSPLFNTGELFF.

This sequence joins TRBV27 and TRBJ2-7; 11 bases align to TRBD2. After removal of 1 base from V and 5 bases from J, the junction contained 7 bases not matched to a gene. The CDR3 extends over 16 amino acids. The germline V gene encodes CDR1 MNHEY and CDR2 SMNVEV (reference sequence). The CDR3 spells CASSLWSSGRSNEQYF. The CDR3 nucleotides read TGTGCCAGCAGTTTATGGTCTAGCGGGAGGAGCAACGAGCAGTACTTC.